This TCR beta chain was profiled in a study of OX40 agonist ivuxolimab in advanced cancers. Study conclusions and caveats: With doses of 0.1 to 3.0 mg/kg, CD4+ and CD8+ blood T cells had undergone clonal expansion by week 6.

In germline, CDR1 is SGDLS, CDR2 YYNGEE. Trimming shortened V by 2 bases and J by 1 base, and 12 bases separated the two germline ends. The length of the CDR3 is 15 residues. This clone was recorded a few times. Antigen specificity is unknown. Produced via immunoSEQ multiplex PCR; TCRdb's table is partial and in-frame only. This table has 45,000 to 50,000 clones, 89% appearing once. The material was CD4+ or CD8+ T cells sorted from blood, obtained in a trial of the OX40 agonist ivuxolimab. The chain has TRBV9 and TRBJ1-1; D ambiguous. The receptor comes from an adult with an advanced solid tumor such as melanoma, head and neck, liver or kidney cancer. CDR3 amino acids: CASSVSLGSNTEAFF. The CDR3 DNA follows: TGTGCCAGCAGCGTGTCACTGGGTTCGAACACTGAAGCTTTCTTT.